Listed below are T cell receptor beta chains from one sample, sequenced in a study of OX40 agonist ivuxolimab in advanced cancers. The method was immunoSEQ multiplex PCR; TCRdb's version includes in-frame clones alone and lacks a portion of them. The table includes about 110,000 clones, roughly nine tenths detected once. The specimen was CD4+ or CD8+ T cells sorted from blood, collected in a trial of the OX40 agonist ivuxolimab. These receptors were collected from an adult with an advanced solid tumor such as melanoma, head and neck, liver or kidney cancer. Each CDR3 is given with its conserved first and last residue. Fields, in order: D gene, clone size, J gene, V gene, CDR3 protein, CDR3 DNA. D genes are given only for firm matches. Clone size is not always given. Where it is, it says once, few, many or a class for expanded clones.

D: -; size: few; J: TRBJ1-1; V: TRBV5-1; CDR3: CASSFRADNTEAFF; DNA: TGCGCCAGCTCGTTCAGGGCGGATAACACTGAAGCTTTCTTT
D: -; size: -; J: TRBJ1-4; V: TRBV15; CDR3: CATSRDRVKLFF; DNA: TGTGCCACCAGCAGAGACAGGGTTAAGCTGTTTTTT
D: -; size: -; J: TRBJ1-2; V: TRBV6-5; CDR3: CASSYSGAANYGYTF; DNA: TGTGCCAGCAGTTACTCAGGGGCAGCTAACTATGGCTACACCTTC
D: -; size: -; J: TRBJ1-1; V: TRBV30; CDR3: CAWRTERTTEAFF; DNA: TGTGCCTGGAGGACAGAGAGAACGACTGAAGCTTTCTTT
D: -; size: -; J: TRBJ1-4; V: TRBV15; CDR3: CATAGGFEKLFF; DNA: TGTGCCACCGCCGGGGGGTTCGAAAAACTGTTTTTT
D: -; size: -; J: TRBJ1-1; V: TRBV6-5; CDR3: CASSYGHQTEAFF; DNA: TGTGCCAGCAGTTACGGTCACCAGACTGAAGCTTTCTTT
D: -; size: -; J: TRBJ2-3; V: TRBV29-1; CDR3: CSADPRGDTQYF; DNA: TGCAGCGCTGACCCAAGGGGAGATACGCAGTATTTT
D: TRBD1; size: -; J: TRBJ1-5; V: TRBV19; CDR3: CASSLPRGEGQAQHF; DNA: TGTGCCAGTAGTCTTCCCCGAGGGGAGGGACAGGCCCAGCATTTT
D: TRBD2; size: -; J: TRBJ2-1; V: TRBV7-3; CDR3: CASSFGLAGEQFF; DNA: TGTGCCAGCAGCTTTGGACTAGCGGGGGAGCAGTTCTTC
D: -; size: -; J: TRBJ2-6; V: TRBV6-1; CDR3: CASSGGGQFSGANVLTF; DNA: TGTGCCAGCAGTGGAGGCGGACAGTTTTCTGGGGCCAACGTCCTGACTTTC
D: -; size: -; J: TRBJ1-1; V: TRBV29-1; CDR3: CSVGGHPLKAFF; DNA: TGCAGCGTAGGGGGACATCCCCTCAAAGCTTTCTTT
D: -; size: -; J: TRBJ1-5; V: TRBV7-9; CDR3: CASSLAPGEGQPQHF; DNA: TGTGCCAGCAGCTTAGCGCCAGGAGAGGGTCAGCCCCAGCATTTT
D: -; size: -; J: TRBJ2-3; V: TRBV7-9; CDR3: CASSLSSGTTDTQYF; DNA: TGTGCCAGCAGCTTAAGCTCCGGGACAACAGATACGCAGTATTTT
D: TRBD1; size: once; J: TRBJ1-5; V: TRBV7-2; CDR3: CASSRGQGGPNQPQHF; DNA: TGTGCCAGCAGCCGGGGACAGGGAGGGCCCAATCAGCCCCAGCATTTT
D: -; size: -; J: TRBJ1-2; V: TRBV7-2; CDR3: CASSLVGPNYGYTF; DNA: TGTGCCAGCAGCTTAGTGGGCCCCAACTATGGCTACACCTTC
D: -; size: once; J: TRBJ1-5; V: TRBV5-1; CDR3: CASSPGTSTNQPQHF; DNA: TGCGCCAGCAGCCCTGGAACCTCAACGAATCAGCCCCAGCATTTT
D: -; size: -; J: TRBJ1-6; V: TRBV7-9; CDR3: CASSLVGGEVHNSPLHF; DNA: TGTGCCAGCAGCTTAGTGGGCGGGGAGGTTCACAATTCACCCCTCCACTTT
D: TRBD2; size: -; J: TRBJ2-7; V: TRBV27; CDR3: CASSPQTASGRYEQYF; DNA: TGTGCCAGCAGCCCTCAAACGGCTAGCGGGAGATACGAGCAGTACTTC
D: -; size: -; J: TRBJ2-7; V: TRBV25-1; CDR3: CASSPVGGTSSYEQYF; DNA: TGTGCCAGCAGTCCTGTTGGGGGGACCTCCTCCTACGAGCAGTACTTC
D: TRBD2; size: -; J: TRBJ2-7; V: TRBV5-1; CDR3: CASSLAGGLQSYEQYF; DNA: TGCGCCAGCAGCTTGGCCGGGGGACTACAATCCTACGAGCAGTACTTC
D: -; size: -; J: TRBJ2-7; V: TRBV2; CDR3: CASSEGVPPGYEQYF; DNA: TGTGCCAGCAGTGAAGGCGTGCCGCCTGGGTACGAGCAGTACTTC
D: TRBD1; size: -; J: TRBJ2-2; V: TRBV2; CDR3: CASNRDRYTGELFF; DNA: TGTGCCAGTAACCGGGACAGATACACCGGGGAGCTGTTTTTT
D: TRBD2; size: -; J: TRBJ2-5; V: TRBV5-6; CDR3: CASSLGLAGAWETQYF; DNA: TGTGCCAGCAGCTTGGGTCTAGCGGGAGCGTGGGAGACCCAGTACTTC
D: -; size: -; J: TRBJ2-7; V: TRBV21-1; CDR3: CASSKRSPGAYEQYF; DNA: TGTGCCAGCAGCAAGAGAAGTCCGGGAGCCTACGAGCAGTACTTC
D: -; size: -; J: TRBJ1-1; V: TRBV10-3; CDR3: CAIMGGLMNTEAFF; DNA: TGTGCCATCATGGGCGGGCTCATGAACACTGAAGCTTTCTTT
D: -; size: -; J: TRBJ1-5; V: TRBV7-9; CDR3: CASSLTGLNQPQHF; DNA: TGTGCCAGCAGCCTCACAGGCCTCAATCAGCCCCAGCATTTT
D: TRBD2; size: -; J: TRBJ2-3; V: TRBV5-4; CDR3: CASSLWRESTDTQYF; DNA: TGTGCCAGCAGCTTGTGGCGGGAGAGCACAGATACGCAGTATTTT
D: -; size: -; J: TRBJ2-6; V: TRBV19; CDR3: CASSTDLSGANVLTF; DNA: TGTGCCAGTAGTACCGACCTCTCTGGGGCCAACGTCCTGACTTTC
D: TRBD1; size: -; J: TRBJ2-4; V: TRBV19; CDR3: CASSTDRGSIQYF; DNA: TGTGCCAGTAGTACCGACAGGGGGAGTATTCAGTACTTC
D: -; size: -; J: TRBJ2-5; V: TRBV28; CDR3: CASSSTVEYQETQYF; DNA: TGTGCCAGCAGTTCGACGGTGGAGTACCAAGAGACCCAGTACTTC
D: -; size: -; J: TRBJ1-2; V: TRBV7-9; CDR3: CASSQAGRNYGYTF; DNA: TGTGCCAGCAGCCAAGCGGGGAGAAACTATGGCTACACCTTC
D: -; size: -; J: TRBJ1-1; V: TRBV4-3; CDR3: CASSQDRGNTEAFF; DNA: TGCGCCAGCAGCCAAGACAGGGGGAACACTGAAGCTTTCTTT
D: -; size: -; J: TRBJ1-5; V: TRBV19; CDR3: CASSLGLNQPQHF; DNA: TGTGCCAGTAGTCTAGGGCTCAATCAGCCCCAGCATTTT
D: -; size: -; J: TRBJ2-5; V: TRBV30; CDR3: CAWSLHSTGVQETQYF; DNA: TGTGCCTGGAGTTTACACTCCACTGGGGTCCAAGAGACCCAGTACTTC
D: TRBD1; size: -; J: TRBJ2-7; V: TRBV7-8; CDR3: CASSLRDRVSEQYF; DNA: TGTGCCAGCAGCTTACGGGACAGGGTTTCCGAGCAGTACTTC
D: -; size: once; J: TRBJ1-4; V: TRBV19; CDR3: CASSMGGTHRAEKLFF; DNA: TGTGCCAGTAGTATGGGGGGTACCCATCGGGCTGAAAAACTGTTTTTT
D: -; size: once; J: TRBJ2-7; V: TRBV15; CDR3: CATSTAPLVYEQYF; DNA: TGTGCCACCAGCACCGCCCCCCTCGTTTACGAGCAGTACTTC
D: TRBD2; size: -; J: TRBJ2-1; V: TRBV4-1; CDR3: CASSQGGGRGNEQFF; DNA: TGCGCCAGCAGCCAAGGGGGCGGGAGGGGCAATGAGCAGTTCTTC
D: -; size: -; J: TRBJ2-3; V: TRBV2; CDR3: CASSDGTAAGDTQYF; DNA: TGTGCCAGCAGTGATGGGACCGCCGCGGGAGATACGCAGTATTTT
D: -; size: -; J: TRBJ1-2; V: TRBV28; CDR3: CASSLSTGGAYSGYTF; DNA: TGTGCCAGCAGTTTATCGACGGGGGGGGCGTACAGTGGCTACACCTTC
D: TRBD2; size: -; J: TRBJ2-3; V: TRBV6-1; CDR3: CASSALISGRTDTQYF; DNA: TGTGCCAGCAGTGCCTTAATTAGCGGGAGAACAGATACGCAGTATTTT
D: -; size: -; J: TRBJ1-2; V: TRBV4-3; CDR3: CASSHLMGDYGYTF; DNA: TGCGCCAGCAGCCACCTAATGGGGGACTATGGCTACACCTTC
D: -; size: -; J: TRBJ2-7; V: TRBV5-1; CDR3: CASASGSPTYEQYF; DNA: TGCGCCAGCGCCAGCGGGTCCCCGACCTACGAGCAGTACTTC
D: TRBD1; size: -; J: TRBJ1-1; V: TRBV6-5; CDR3: CASGDRGADTEAFF; DNA: TGTGCCAGCGGGGACAGGGGGGCCGACACTGAAGCTTTCTTT
D: -; size: -; J: TRBJ2-7; V: TRBV7-9; CDR3: CASSPTAAYEQYF; DNA: TGTGCCAGCAGCCCCACAGCGGCCTACGAGCAGTACTTC
D: TRBD1; size: once; J: TRBJ1-5; V: TRBV7-8; CDR3: CASSLGQGNSNQPQHF; DNA: TGTGCCAGCAGCTTGGGACAGGGGAATAGCAATCAGCCCCAGCATTTT
D: -; size: -; J: TRBJ1-5; V: TRBV27; CDR3: CASSPILGRTGRPIYSNQPQHF; DNA: TGTGCCAGCAGTCCTATTTTGGGTAGAACAGGTAGGCCTATCTATAGCAATCAGCCCCAGCATTTT
D: TRBD1; size: -; J: TRBJ2-7; V: TRBV7-9; CDR3: CASSPSWTGGIDEQYF; DNA: TGTGCCAGCAGCCCATCCTGGACAGGGGGCATTGACGAGCAGTACTTC
D: TRBD1; size: -; J: TRBJ2-3; V: TRBV5-1; CDR3: CASSPGLGQGPSTDTQYF; DNA: TGCGCCAGCAGCCCTGGGCTCGGACAGGGGCCTTCCACAGATACGCAGTATTTT
D: -; size: -; J: TRBJ1-1; V: TRBV6-5; CDR3: CASSYTSNTEAFF; DNA: TGTGCCAGCAGTTACACCTCTAACACTGAAGCTTTCTTT
D: -; size: -; J: TRBJ2-3; V: TRBV5-1; CDR3: CASSLLGTLTDTQYF; DNA: TGCGCCAGCAGCTTGTTGGGGACTCTCACAGATACGCAGTATTTT
D: -; size: -; J: TRBJ1-3; V: TRBV7-9; CDR3: CASSRSSGNTIYF; DNA: TGTGCCAGCAGTCGAAGCTCTGGAAACACCATATATTTT
D: -; size: once; J: TRBJ2-6; V: TRBV5-1; CDR3: CASSEASGANVLTF; DNA: TGCGCCAGCAGCGAGGCATCTGGGGCCAACGTCCTGACTTTC
D: TRBD2; size: -; J: TRBJ2-1; V: TRBV19; CDR3: CASSVGTSGGRSYNEQFF; DNA: TGTGCCAGTAGTGTCGGGACTAGCGGGGGTCGCTCCTACAATGAGCAGTTCTTC
D: -; size: -; J: TRBJ1-5; V: TRBV4-2; CDR3: CASSQGVGVSNQPQHF; DNA: TGTGCCAGCAGCCAAGGTGTCGGGGTTAGCAATCAGCCCCAGCATTTT